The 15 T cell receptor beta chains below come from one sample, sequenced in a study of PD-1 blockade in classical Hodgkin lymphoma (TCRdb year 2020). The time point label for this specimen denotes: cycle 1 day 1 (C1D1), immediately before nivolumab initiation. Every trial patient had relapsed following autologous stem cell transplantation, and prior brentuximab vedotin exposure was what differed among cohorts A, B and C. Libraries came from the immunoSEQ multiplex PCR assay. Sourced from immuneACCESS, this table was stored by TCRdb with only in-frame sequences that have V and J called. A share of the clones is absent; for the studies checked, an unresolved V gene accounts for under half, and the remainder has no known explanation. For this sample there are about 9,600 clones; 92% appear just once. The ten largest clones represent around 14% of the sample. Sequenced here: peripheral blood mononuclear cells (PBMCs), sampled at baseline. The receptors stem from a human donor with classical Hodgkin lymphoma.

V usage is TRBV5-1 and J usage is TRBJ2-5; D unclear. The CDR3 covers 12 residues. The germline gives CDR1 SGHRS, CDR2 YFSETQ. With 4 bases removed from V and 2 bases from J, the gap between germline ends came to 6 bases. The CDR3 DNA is TGCGCCAGCAGCCCCAATCAAGAGACCCAGTACTTC. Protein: CASSPNQETQYF.

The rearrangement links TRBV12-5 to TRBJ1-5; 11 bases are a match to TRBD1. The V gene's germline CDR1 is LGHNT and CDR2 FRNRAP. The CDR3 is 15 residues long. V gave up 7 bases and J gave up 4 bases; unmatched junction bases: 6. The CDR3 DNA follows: TGTGCTAGTGCTTACGGACAGGGGGCAAATCAGCCCCAGCATTTT. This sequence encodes CASAYGQGANQPQHF.

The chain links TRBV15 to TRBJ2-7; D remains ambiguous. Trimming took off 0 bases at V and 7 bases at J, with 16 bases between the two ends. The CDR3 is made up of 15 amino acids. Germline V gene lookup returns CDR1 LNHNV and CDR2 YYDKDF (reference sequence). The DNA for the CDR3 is TGTGCCACCAGCAGAGACCAGGCACCGCCTAGAGAGCAGTACTTC. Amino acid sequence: CATSRDQAPPREQYF.

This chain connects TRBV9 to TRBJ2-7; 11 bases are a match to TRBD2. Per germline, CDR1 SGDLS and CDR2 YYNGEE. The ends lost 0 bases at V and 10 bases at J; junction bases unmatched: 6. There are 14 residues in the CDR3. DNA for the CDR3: TGTGCCAGCAGCGTAGGTGGACTAGCGGGTGCACAGTACTTC. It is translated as CASSVGGLAGAQYF.

CDR3 amino acids: CASSQEEGSPYEQYF. In DNA form, the CDR3 reads TGTGCCAGCAGCCAAGAGGAAGGTTCCCCCTACGAGCAGTACTTC. This chain joins TRBV4-2 and TRBJ2-7; D gene unclear. Per germline, CDR1 LGHNA and CDR2 YNFKEQ. The V end lost 0 bases, the J end lost 2 bases, and 11 bases lay between the germline ends. This CDR3 has 15 residues.

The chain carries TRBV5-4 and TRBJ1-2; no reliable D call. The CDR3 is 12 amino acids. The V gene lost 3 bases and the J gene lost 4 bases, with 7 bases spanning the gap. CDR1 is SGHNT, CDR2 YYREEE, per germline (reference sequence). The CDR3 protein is CASSWRGYGYTF. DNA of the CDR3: TGTGCCAGCAGCTGGCGAGGCTATGGCTACACCTTC.

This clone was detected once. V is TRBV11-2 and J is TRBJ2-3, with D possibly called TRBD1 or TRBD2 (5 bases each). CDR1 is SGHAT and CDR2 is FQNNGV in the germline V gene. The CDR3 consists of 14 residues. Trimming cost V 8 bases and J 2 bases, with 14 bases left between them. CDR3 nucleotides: TGTGCCAGCGACGGAGGACAAATCACAGATACGCAGTATTTT. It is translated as CASDGGQITDTQYF.

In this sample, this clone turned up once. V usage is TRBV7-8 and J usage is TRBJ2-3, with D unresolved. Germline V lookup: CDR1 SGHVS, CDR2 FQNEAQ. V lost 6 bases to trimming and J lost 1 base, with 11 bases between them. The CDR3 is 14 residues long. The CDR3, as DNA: TGTGCCAGCAGTCCGGCCTTTGGCACAGATACGCAGTATTTT. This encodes CASSPAFGTDTQYF.

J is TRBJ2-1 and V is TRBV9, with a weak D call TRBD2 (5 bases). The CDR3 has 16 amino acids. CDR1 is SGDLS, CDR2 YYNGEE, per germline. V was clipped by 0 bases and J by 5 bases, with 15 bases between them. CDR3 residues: CASSVATHTGNNEQFF. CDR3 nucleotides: TGTGCCAGCAGCGTAGCTACTCATACGGGAAACAATGAGCAGTTCTTC. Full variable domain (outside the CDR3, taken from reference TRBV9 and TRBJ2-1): DSGVTQTPKHLITATGQRVTLRCSPRSGDLSVYWYQQSLDQGLQFLIQYYNGEERAKGNILERFSAQQFPDLHSELNLSSLELGDSALYFCASSVATHTGNNEQFFGPGTRLTVL.

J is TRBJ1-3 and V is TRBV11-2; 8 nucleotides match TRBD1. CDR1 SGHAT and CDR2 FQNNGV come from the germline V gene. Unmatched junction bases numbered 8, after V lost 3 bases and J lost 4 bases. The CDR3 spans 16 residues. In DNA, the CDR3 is TGTGCCAGCAGCTTTGGACAGGGAGGGCGAGGAAACACCATATATTTT. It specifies CASSFGQGGRGNTIYF.

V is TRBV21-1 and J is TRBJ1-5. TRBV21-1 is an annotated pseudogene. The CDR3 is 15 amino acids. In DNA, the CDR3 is TGTGCCAGCAGCACCCTTGACAGGAGGGATCAGCCCCAGCATTTT. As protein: CASSTLDRRDQPQHF.

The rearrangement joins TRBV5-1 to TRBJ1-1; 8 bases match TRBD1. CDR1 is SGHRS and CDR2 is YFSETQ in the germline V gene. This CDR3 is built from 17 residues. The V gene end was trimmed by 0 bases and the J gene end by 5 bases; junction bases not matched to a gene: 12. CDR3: CASSLGVGTGRGTEAFF. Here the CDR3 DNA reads TGCGCCAGCAGCTTGGGCGTCGGGACAGGACGAGGGACTGAAGCTTTCTTT. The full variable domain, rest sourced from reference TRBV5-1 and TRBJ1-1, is KAGVTQTPRYLIKTRGQQVTLSCSPISGHRSVSWYQQTPGQGLQFLFEYFSETQRNKGNFPGRFSGRQFSNSRSEMNVSTLELGDSALYLCASSLGVGTGRGTEAFFGQGTRLTVV.

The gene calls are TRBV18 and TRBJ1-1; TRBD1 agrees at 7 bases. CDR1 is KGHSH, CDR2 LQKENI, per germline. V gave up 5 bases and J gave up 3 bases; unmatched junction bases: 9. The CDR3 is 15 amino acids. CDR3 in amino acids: CASSAYRGSDTEAFF. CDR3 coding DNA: TGTGCCAGCTCAGCGTACAGGGGATCTGACACTGAAGCTTTCTTT.

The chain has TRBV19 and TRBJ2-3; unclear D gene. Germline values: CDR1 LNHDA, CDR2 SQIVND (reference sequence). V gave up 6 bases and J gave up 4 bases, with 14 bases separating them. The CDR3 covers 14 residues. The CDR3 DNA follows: TGTGCCAGTAGCCAACTTCTCCGAGCAGATACGCAGTATTTT. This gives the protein CASSQLLRADTQYF.

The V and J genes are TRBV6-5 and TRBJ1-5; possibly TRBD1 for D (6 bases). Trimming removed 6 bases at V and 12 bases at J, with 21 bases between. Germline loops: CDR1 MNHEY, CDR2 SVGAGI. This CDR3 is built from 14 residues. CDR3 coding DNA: TGTGCCAGCAGGGAACAGGGTTGGCAAGGGTACCAGCATTTT. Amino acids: CASREQGWQGYQHF.